The 5 T cell receptor beta chains in this list originate from one sample, sequenced in a study of T cell changes during pregnancy in multiple sclerosis. Using immunoSEQ multiplex PCR, the repertoire was profiled, and TCRdb retains in-frame clones only, with some absent. The sample lists tens of thousands of clones; around 92% were seen once. The source material was peripheral blood, sampled after pregnancy. The source of these receptors is a female donor in good health, enrolled as a control in a pregnancy study.

The chain uses TRBV19 and TRBJ1-1; D call uncertain. Germline lookup yields CDR1 LNHDA and CDR2 SQIVND (reference sequence). Trimming left V 6 bases short and J 0 bases short, with 11 bases between. The CDR3 is made up of 14 amino acids. CDR3 loop: CASSPQVMNTEAFF. CDR3 DNA sequence: TGTGCCAGTAGCCCGCAGGTTATGAACACTGAAGCTTTCTTT.

V gene TRBV19 combines with J gene TRBJ1-2, with D perhaps TRBD1 (5 bases). V was shortened by 5 bases and J by 3 bases, with 16 bases between the two germline ends. Germline-derived CDR1 and CDR2 are LNHDA and SQIVND (reference sequence). The CDR3 runs to 15 residues. Here the CDR3 reads CASSLQYRRHYGYTF. The CDR3 DNA sequence: TGTGCCAGTAGTTTACAATACAGGCGTCACTATGGCTACACCTTC.

The chain employs TRBV5-1 and TRBJ2-7; D unclear. Trimming cost V 4 bases and J 8 bases, with 16 bases left between them. The CDR3 has 13 residues. The germline gives CDR1 SGHRS, CDR2 YFSETQ. The CDR3 loop is CASSPRDSFQQYF. The CDR3 nucleotides are TGCGCCAGCAGCCCGAGAGACTCTTTCCAGCAGTACTTC.

This rearrangement joins TRBV7-2 to TRBJ1-2; D unresolved. Between the trimmed V and J ends, which lost 1 base and 0 bases, there was a span of 15 bases. Germline V gives CDR1 SGHTA, CDR2 FQGNSA. The CDR3 length is 17 residues. Written as DNA, the CDR3 is TGTGCCAGCAGCTTAGGGGCCAAGCGGCTGGCTAACTATGGCTACACCTTC. It yields the protein CASSLGAKRLANYGYTF.

The rearrangement uses TRBV7-2 and TRBJ1-2; weak D call: TRBD1 (6 bases). The CDR3 length is 14 residues. The V gene's germline CDR1 is SGHTA and CDR2 FQGNSA. V was clipped by 5 bases and J by 8 bases, with 18 bases between them. The CDR3 DNA follows: TGTGCCAGCAGCCCCGGGGGGGGCGGGGGCGGCTACACCTTC. Amino acids: CASSPGGGGGGYTF. The entire variable domain, with the rest obtained from reference TRBV7-2 and TRBJ1-2, is as follows: GAGVSQSPSNKVTEKGKDVELRCDPISGHTALYWYRQSLGQGLEFLIYFQGNSAPDKSGLPSDRFSAERTGGSVSTLTIQRTQQEDSAVYLCASSPGGGGGGYTFGSGTRLTVV.